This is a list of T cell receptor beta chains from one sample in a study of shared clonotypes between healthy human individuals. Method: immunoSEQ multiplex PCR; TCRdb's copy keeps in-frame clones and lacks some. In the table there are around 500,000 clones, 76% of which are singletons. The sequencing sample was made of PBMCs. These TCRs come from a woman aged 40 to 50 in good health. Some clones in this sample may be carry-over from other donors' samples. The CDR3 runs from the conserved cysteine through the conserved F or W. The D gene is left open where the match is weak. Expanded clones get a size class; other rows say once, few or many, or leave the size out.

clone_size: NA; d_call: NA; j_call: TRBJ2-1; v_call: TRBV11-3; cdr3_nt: TGTGCCAGCAGCTTAGGAGGGAACGAACACAATGAGCAGTTCTTC; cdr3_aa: CASSLGGNEHNEQFF
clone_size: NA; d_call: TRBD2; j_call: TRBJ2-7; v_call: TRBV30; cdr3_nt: TGTGCCTGGAGTGTACGGCGGGGGGCAAGCTCCTACGAGCAGTACTTC; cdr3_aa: CAWSVRRGASSYEQYF
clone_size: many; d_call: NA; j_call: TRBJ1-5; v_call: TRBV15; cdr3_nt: TGTGCCACCAGCAGAGGTGACCCGGATCAGCCCCAGCATTTT; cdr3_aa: CATSRGDPDQPQHF
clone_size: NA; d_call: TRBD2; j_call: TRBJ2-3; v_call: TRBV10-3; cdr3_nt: TGTGCCACGGGGACTAGCGGGGATACGCAGTATTTT; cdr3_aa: CATGTSGDTQYF
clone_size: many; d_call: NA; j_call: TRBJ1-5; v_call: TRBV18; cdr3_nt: TGTGCCAGCTCACCATCGGCAGGGTACAATCAGCCCCAGCATTTT; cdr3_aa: CASSPSAGYNQPQHF
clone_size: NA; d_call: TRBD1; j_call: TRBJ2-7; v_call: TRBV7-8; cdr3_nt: TGTGCCAGCAGCATGGACAGGGCGTCCTACGAGCAGTACTTC; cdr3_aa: CASSMDRASYEQYF
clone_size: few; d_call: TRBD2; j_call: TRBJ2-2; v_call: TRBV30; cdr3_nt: TGTGCCTGGAGTTTAGGCGATACTAGCGCTCGGAACACCGGGGAGCTGTTTTTT; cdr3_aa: CAWSLGDTSARNTGELFF
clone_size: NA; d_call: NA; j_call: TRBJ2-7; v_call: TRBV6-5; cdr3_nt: TGTGCCAGCAGTCGGGGGGGACAGGCACCGGGGGAGCAGTACTTC; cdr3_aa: CASSRGGQAPGEQYF
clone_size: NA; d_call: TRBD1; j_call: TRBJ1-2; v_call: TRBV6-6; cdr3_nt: TGTGCCAGCAGTGTGCCGGGACAGGGGGCGAATGGCTACACCTTC; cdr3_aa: CASSVPGQGANGYTF
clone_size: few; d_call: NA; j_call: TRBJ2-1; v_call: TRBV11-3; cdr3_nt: TGTGCCAGCAGCTTAGGAGACAATGAGCAGTTCTTC; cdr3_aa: CASSLGDNEQFF
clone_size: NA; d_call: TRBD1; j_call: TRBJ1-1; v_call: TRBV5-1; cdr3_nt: TGCGCCAGCAGCTCCTTCGGAACAGGGGCTGAAGCTTTCTTT; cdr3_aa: CASSSFGTGAEAFF
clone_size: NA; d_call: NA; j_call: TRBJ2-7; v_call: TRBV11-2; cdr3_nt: TGTGCCAGCAGCTTAGAGCCAGGGCGGGGCGAGCAGTACTTC; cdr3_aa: CASSLEPGRGEQYF
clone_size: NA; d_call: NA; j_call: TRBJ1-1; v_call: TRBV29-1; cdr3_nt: TGCAGCGTTGAAGACGGGGGAAGGGGTCCCACTGAAGCTTTCTTT; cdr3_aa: CSVEDGGRGPTEAFF
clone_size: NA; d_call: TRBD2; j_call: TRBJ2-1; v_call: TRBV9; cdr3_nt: TGTGCCAGCAGCGTAGCTACTAGCGGGAGCTACAATGAGCAGTTCTTC; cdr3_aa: CASSVATSGSYNEQFF
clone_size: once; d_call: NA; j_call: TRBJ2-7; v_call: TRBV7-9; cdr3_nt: TGTGCCAGCAGCCCTCGAAGCGGGCCCTCCTACGAGCAGTACTTC; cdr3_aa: CASSPRSGPSYEQYF
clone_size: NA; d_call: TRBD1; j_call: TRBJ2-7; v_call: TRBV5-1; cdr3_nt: TGCGCCAGCAAGGGGGCCTCCTACGAGCAGTACTTC; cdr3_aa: CASKGASYEQYF
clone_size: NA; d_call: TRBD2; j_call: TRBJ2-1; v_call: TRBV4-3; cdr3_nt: TGCGCCAGCAGCCAAGTAGGGGGACTAGTCTACAATGAGCAGTTCTTC; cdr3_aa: CASSQVGGLVYNEQFF
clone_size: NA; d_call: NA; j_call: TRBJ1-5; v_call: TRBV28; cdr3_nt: TGTGCCAGCAGTCCCAGCGAAGTTCAGCCCCAGCATTTT; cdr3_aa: CASSPSEVQPQHF
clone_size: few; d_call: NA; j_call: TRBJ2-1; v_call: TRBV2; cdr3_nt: TGTGCCAGTAGCCAATATGCTAGCGCCTACAATGAGCAGTTCTTC; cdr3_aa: CASSQYASAYNEQFF
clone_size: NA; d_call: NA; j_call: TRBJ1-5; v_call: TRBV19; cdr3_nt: TGTGCCAGTAGTTTTGGACAGTGGGATCAGCCCCAGCATTTT; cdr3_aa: CASSFGQWDQPQHF
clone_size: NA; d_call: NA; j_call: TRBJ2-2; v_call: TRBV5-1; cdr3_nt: TGCGCCAGCAGCTTGGCGGGGCTAGCGTACACCGGGGAGCTGTTTTTT; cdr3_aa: CASSLAGLAYTGELFF
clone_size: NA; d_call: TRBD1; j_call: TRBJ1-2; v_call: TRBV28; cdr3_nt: TGTGCCAGCAGCGACCGGGACAGGGGACGGCGGGCAAGTGGCTACACCTTC; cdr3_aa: CASSDRDRGRRASGYTF
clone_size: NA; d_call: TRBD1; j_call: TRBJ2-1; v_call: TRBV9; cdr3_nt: TGTGCCAGCAGCACCGGGACAGGGGGCTTGGGCTCCTACAATGAGCAGTTCTTC; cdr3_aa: CASSTGTGGLGSYNEQFF
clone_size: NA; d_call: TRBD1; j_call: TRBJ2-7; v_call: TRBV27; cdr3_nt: TGTGCCAGCCAGGGGGCGTGGGGACCCTCCTACGAGCAGTACTTC; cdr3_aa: CASQGAWGPSYEQYF
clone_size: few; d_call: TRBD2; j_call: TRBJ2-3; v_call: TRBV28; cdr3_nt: TGTGCCAGCAGTTGGGGTACTAGCGGGAGTGAATCAGATACGCAGTATTTT; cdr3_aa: CASSWGTSGSESDTQYF
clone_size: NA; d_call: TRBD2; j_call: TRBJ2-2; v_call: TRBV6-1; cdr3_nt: TGTGCCAGCAGTGGAGAAACGGGACTAGCGGGAGGGCCCAGCGGGGAGCTGTTTTTT; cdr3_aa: CASSGETGLAGGPSGELFF
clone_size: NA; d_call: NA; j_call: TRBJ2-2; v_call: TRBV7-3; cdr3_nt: TGTGCCAGCGCGTCAGCGGGCACCGGGGAGCTGTTTTTT; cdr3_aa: CASASAGTGELFF
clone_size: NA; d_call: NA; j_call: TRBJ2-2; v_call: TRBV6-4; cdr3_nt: TGTGCCAGCAGCTTCAGGGACACCGGGGAGCTGTTTTTT; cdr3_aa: CASSFRDTGELFF
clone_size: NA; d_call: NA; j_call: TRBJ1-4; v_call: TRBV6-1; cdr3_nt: TGTGCCAGCAGCGTCACTACAACTAGGGTAAAACTGTTTTTT; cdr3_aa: CASSVTTTRVKLFF
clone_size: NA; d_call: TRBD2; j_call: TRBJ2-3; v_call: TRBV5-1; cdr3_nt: TGCGCCAGCAGCTTGGCCCCTAGCGGGGCCACCGGGGATACGCAGTATTTT; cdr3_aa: CASSLAPSGATGDTQYF
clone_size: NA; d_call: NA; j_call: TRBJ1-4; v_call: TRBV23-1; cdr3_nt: TGCGCCAGCAGTCAATCGGCACAGCAAGACAAAGAAGAAAAACTGTTTTTT; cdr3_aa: CASSQSAQQDKEEKLFF
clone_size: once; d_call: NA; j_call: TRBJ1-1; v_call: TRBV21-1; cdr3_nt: TGTGCCAGCAGTAACTACAGTCCTGAAGCTTTCTTT; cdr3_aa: CASSNYSPEAFF
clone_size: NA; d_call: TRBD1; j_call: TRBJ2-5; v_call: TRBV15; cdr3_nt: TGTGCCACCAGCACCTTACAGGGGTTGCAAGAGACCCAGTACTTC; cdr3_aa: CATSTLQGLQETQYF
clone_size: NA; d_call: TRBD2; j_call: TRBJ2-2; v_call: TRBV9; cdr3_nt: TGTGCCAGCAGCCCAGGCGGTCCGGCGGGGGACACCGGGGAGCTGTTTTTT; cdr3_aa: CASSPGGPAGDTGELFF
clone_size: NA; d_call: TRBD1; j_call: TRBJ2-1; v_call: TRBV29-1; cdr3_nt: TGCAGCGTTACCCCTGGGGGACAGGGAATTAGGTACAATGAGCAGTTCTTC; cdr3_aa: CSVTPGGQGIRYNEQFF
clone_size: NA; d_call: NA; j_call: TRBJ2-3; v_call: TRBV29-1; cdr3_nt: TGCAGCGTTGAGGATGCAGATACGCAGTATTTT; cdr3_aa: CSVEDADTQYF
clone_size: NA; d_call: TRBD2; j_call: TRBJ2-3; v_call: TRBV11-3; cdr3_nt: TGTGCCAGCAGCTTAACGGGACTAGGGCCAGATACGCAGTATTTT; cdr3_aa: CASSLTGLGPDTQYF
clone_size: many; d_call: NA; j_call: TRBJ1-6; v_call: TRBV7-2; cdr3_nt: TGTGCCAGCAGCACGACAGGTTCACCCCTCCACTTT; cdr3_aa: CASSTTGSPLHF
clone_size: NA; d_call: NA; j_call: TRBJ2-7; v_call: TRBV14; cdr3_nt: TGTGCCAGCAGCCGTCTTTCGGGAGCTTTTTACGAGCAGTACTTC; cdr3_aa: CASSRLSGAFYEQYF
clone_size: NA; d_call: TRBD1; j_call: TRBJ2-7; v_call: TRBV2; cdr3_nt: TGTGCCAGCAGCTTGGGACAGTTCTCCTACGAGCAGTACTTC; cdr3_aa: CASSLGQFSYEQYF
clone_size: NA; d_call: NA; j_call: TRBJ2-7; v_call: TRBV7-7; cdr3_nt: TGTGCCAGCAGCTTATTAGGGGTTGGCGGCGAGCAGTACTTC; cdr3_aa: CASSLLGVGGEQYF
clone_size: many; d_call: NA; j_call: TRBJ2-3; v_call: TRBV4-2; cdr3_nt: TGTGCCAGCAGCCAAAACCCCGGGACCCCGGATACGCAGTATTTT; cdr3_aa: CASSQNPGTPDTQYF
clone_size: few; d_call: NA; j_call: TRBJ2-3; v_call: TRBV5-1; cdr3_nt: TGCGCCAGCAGCTTGGAGGCACCGAGCACAGATACGCAGTATTTT; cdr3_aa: CASSLEAPSTDTQYF
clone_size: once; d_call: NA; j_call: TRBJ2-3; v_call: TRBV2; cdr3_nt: TGTGCCAGCGAATACACAGATACGCAGTATTTT; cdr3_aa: CASEYTDTQYF
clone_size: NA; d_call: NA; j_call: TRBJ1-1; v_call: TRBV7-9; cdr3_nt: TGTGCCAGCAGCATTATGGGCGCGGGCACTGAAGCTTTCTTT; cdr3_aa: CASSIMGAGTEAFF